The rows below give T cell receptor beta chains drawn from one sample of a study of T cells in Graves' hyperthyroidism and ophthalmopathy. TCRdb ran MiXCR on the multiplex PCR reads and lists one entry per CDR3 protein. The data hold hundreds of thousands of distinct CDR3 sequences, with around 20% observed a single time. Sequencing was done on a sample of blood. These receptors were collected from a man younger than 40 with Graves' ophthalmopathy. The CDR3 runs from the conserved cysteine through the conserved F or W. A D gene is named only where the DNA matches it firmly. Clone size is not always given. Where it is, it says once, few, many or a class for expanded clones.

j_call clone_size v_call d_call cdr3_aa cdr3_nt
TRBJ2-5 few TRBV2 NA CASSKEGGAWETQYF TGTGCCAGCAGTAAAGAGGGGGGGGCTTGGGAGACCCAGTACTTC
TRBJ2-7 many TRBV2 TRBD1 CASGMGQSIYEQYF TGTGCCAGTGGCATGGGACAGTCCATCTACGAGCAGTACTTC
TRBJ2-5 many TRBV11-2 TRBD1 CASRIIRDRRLYF TGTGCCAGCAGGATAATCCGGGACAGGCGCCTGTACTTC
TRBJ2-7 once TRBV6-2/TRBV6-3 TRBD2 CASSSFLAGVDEQYF TGTGCCAGCAGTTCCTTCCTAGCGGGAGTTGACGAGCAGTACTTC
TRBJ2-3 NA TRBV6-1 NA CASSPSLMSTDTQYF TGTGCCAGCAGTCCAAGTTTGATGAGCACAGATACGCAGTATTTT
TRBJ1-5 NA TRBV6-4 NA CASSLQTGQPQHF TGTGCCAGCAGTCTGCAGACGGGTCAGCCCCAGCATTTT
TRBJ1-1 NA TRBV12-3/TRBV12-4 NA CASSSEGTRLGTEAFF TGTGCCAGCAGTTCAGAGGGGACCCGATTAGGCACTGAAGCTTTCTTT
TRBJ2-5 NA TRBV7-9 NA CASSPRAVQETQYF TGTGCCAGCAGCCCCAGAGCGGTCCAAGAGACCCAGTACTTC
TRBJ1-1 NA TRBV5-6 NA CASRPDGMNTEASF TGTGCCAGCAGACCAGACGGCATGAACACTGAAGCTTCCTTT
TRBJ1-2 NA TRBV15 TRBD1 CATRTGTGVSYGYTF TGTGCCACCAGGACCGGGACAGGCGTATCCTATGGCTACACCTTC
TRBJ1-1 NA TRBV6-1 NA CASSEDQNRDTLNTEAFF TGTGCCAGCAGTGAGGATCAAAACCGGGACACCTTGAACACTGAAGCTTTCTTT
TRBJ2-7 many TRBV12-3/TRBV12-4 TRBD2 CASSGIAGLTYEQYF TGTGCCAGCAGTGGGATAGCGGGATTAACCTACGAGCAGTACTTC
TRBJ2-6 NA TRBV28 NA CASSFGAISEANVLTF TGTGCCAGCAGTTTTGGCGCTATCTCTGAGGCCAACGTCCTGACTTTC
TRBJ2-1 many TRBV29-1 TRBD2 CSVGGLAGFSYNEQFF TGCAGCGTTGGTGGGCTAGCGGGTTTCTCCTACAATGAGCAGTTCTTC
TRBJ2-3 once TRBV24-1 TRBD2 CATSFPGLAARRGVDTQYF TGTGCCACCAGCTTCCCGGGACTAGCGGCCCGCCGGGGGGTAGATACGCAGTATTTT